Below, 17 T cell receptor beta chains from the same sample are listed, as sequenced in a study of monozygotic twins with inflammatory bowel disease. TCRdb reprocessed the 5' RACE reads and keeps a single row for each CDR3 protein, giving no DNA. The ten top clones account for 2% to 3%, within a sample of roughly 150,000 distinct CDR3 sequences. Sequenced input: blood. All receptors come from a human donor with ulcerative colitis or Crohn's disease, or a healthy co-twin of an affected twin (not recorded which).

The rearrangement joins TRBV9 to TRBJ1-2; TCRdb's D call, TRBD1, is unchecked because there is no DNA. Germline V gene lookup returns CDR1 SGDLS and CDR2 YYNGEE. The length of the CDR3 is 13 residues. This CDR3 is CASSPLGAGGYTF.

CDR3 loop: CASSSFGTLVNTEAFF. The chain has TRBV12-3 or TRBV12-4 and TRBJ1-1. The CDR3 spans 16 residues.

This sequence joins TRBV5-6 and TRBJ1-6; without DNA, the TCRdb call of TRBD1 cannot be checked. Germline V lookup: CDR1 SGHDT, CDR2 YYEEEE. The CDR3 extends over 15 amino acids. The CDR3 protein is CASSRRAGGDSPLHF.

The J gene is TRBJ2-1, the V gene TRBV5-1; TCRdb selects TRBD2, and the lack of DNA leaves this call unchecked. The CDR3 has 15 residues. Germline-derived CDR1 and CDR2 are SGHRS and YFSETQ. CDR3 protein: CASSEGLAVYNEQFF.

The gene calls are TRBV6-2 or TRBV6-3 and TRBJ2-7. This CDR3 is 11 amino acids long. Germline values: CDR1 MNHEY, CDR2 SVGEGT. The CDR3 sequence: CASSQIYEQYF.

The chain couples TRBV7-2 to TRBJ2-7; TCRdb's D call of TRBD1 is untestable without DNA. Germline V gene lookup returns CDR1 SGHTA and CDR2 FQGNSA. This CDR3 region has 14 residues. This CDR3 reads CASSLGGHSYEQYF.

The rearrangement joins TRBV20-1 to TRBJ2-7; the TCRdb call, TRBD2, lacks DNA for checking. CDR1 and CDR2 from the germline V gene are DFQATT and SNEGSKA (reference sequence). The length of the CDR3 is 16 residues. CDR3 sequence: CSARELKRGISYEQYF.

The chain uses TRBV5-1 and TRBJ2-7; TCRdb reports TRBD1, a call that lacks DNA to check it against. CDR3 length: 16 residues. CDR1 and CDR2 from the germline V gene are SGHRS and YFSETQ. CDR3 loop: CASSLEQGLYSYEQYF.

V and J are TRBV25-1 and TRBJ1-6; TCRdb designates TRBD1, a call that cannot be tested without DNA. The CDR3 sequence is 14 residues long. Looked up from germline, CDR1 is MGHDK and CDR2 is SYGVNS. The CDR3 sequence: CASMGAQVHSPLHF.

The chain combines TRBV5-1 with TRBJ1-2. The CDR3 loop spans 14 amino acids. Germline V lookup: CDR1 SGHRS, CDR2 YFSETQ. The CDR3: CASSLDDGTYGYTF. The full variable domain, completed using reference TRBV5-1 and TRBJ1-2, is KAGVTQTPRYLIKTRGQQVTLSCSPISGHRSVSWYQQTPGQGLQFLFEYFSETQRNKGNFPGRFSGRQFSNSRSEMNVSTLELGDSALYLCASSLDDGTYGYTFGSGTRLTVV.

J is TRBJ1-6 and V is TRBV6-5; TCRdb indicates TRBD1, and absent DNA this call remains unverified. CDR3 length: 16 residues. Germline V CDR1 and CDR2: MNHEY, SVGAGI. CDR3 loop: CASSYDQGKRNSPLHF.

The chain couples TRBV2 to TRBJ2-2. The length of the CDR3 is 13 residues. The germline V gene encodes CDR1 SNHLY and CDR2 FYNNEI. The CDR3 loop reads CASRTSLTGELFF.

This CDR3 is CASSTGWGRQGNEQFF. V gene TRBV5-1 combines with J gene TRBJ2-1. The germline gives CDR1 SGHRS, CDR2 YFSETQ. This CDR3 contains 16 residues.

The chain combines TRBV5-1 with TRBJ2-2; the TCRdb D gene call, TRBD2, has no DNA to confirm it. Germline V gives CDR1 SGHRS, CDR2 YFSETQ. This CDR3 has 15 residues. The chain's CDR3 is CASSLSSGNTGELFF.

The V and J genes are TRBV5-1 and TRBJ1-2. Looked up from germline, CDR1 is SGHRS and CDR2 is YFSETQ. CDR3 length equals 14 residues. CDR3 loop: CASSLVGRVDGYTF. The full variable domain, in which reference TRBV5-1 and TRBJ1-2 provide the parts outside the CDR3, is KAGVTQTPRYLIKTRGQQVTLSCSPISGHRSVSWYQQTPGQGLQFLFEYFSETQRNKGNFPGRFSGRQFSNSRSEMNVSTLELGDSALYLCASSLVGRVDGYTFGSGTRLTVV.

The V call is TRBV20-1, the J call TRBJ2-1; TCRdb's D call, TRBD2, is unchecked because there is no DNA. The germline CDR1 and CDR2 sequences are DFQATT and SNEGSKA (reference sequence). This CDR3 is 16 amino acids long. The CDR3 reads CSAGRLAGGVDNEQFF.

The V call is TRBV12-3 or TRBV12-4, the J call TRBJ2-5; the D call from TCRdb, TRBD1, cannot be confirmed without DNA. This CDR3 is 15 amino acids long. This chain's CDR3 is CASADSGGAGETQYF.